This T cell receptor beta chain comes out of a study of shared clonotypes between healthy human individuals. Study-wide background: Two women and three men aged 18 to 49 served as donors.

Looked up from germline, CDR1 is MRHNA and CDR2 is SNTAGT. There are 15 residues in the CDR3. Germline trimming cut 10 bases from V and 0 bases from J; bases unmatched to any gene: 6. This clone has just one count. The antigen is unknown. Method: immunoSEQ multiplex PCR; TCRdb's copy keeps in-frame clones and lacks some. The profile covers 550,000 to 800,000 clones, with roughly 91% appearing a single time and around a third taken by the ten largest. Study-level points and caveats: Blood was the sole source, and tissue repertoires probably differ.

This clonotype originated in a man between 18 and 35 years old in good health. Some clones in this sample may be carry-over from other donors' samples. The chain couples TRBV6-4 to TRBJ1-3; 10 bases are shared with TRBD1. Input material: memory CD8+ T cells from PBMCs. Subset given: CD45RO+ cells pooled with CCR7-negative TemRA cells. The CDR3 bases are TGTGCCACTTCGACAGGGGGCCACTCTGGAAACACCATATATTTT. Translation: CATSTGGHSGNTIYF.